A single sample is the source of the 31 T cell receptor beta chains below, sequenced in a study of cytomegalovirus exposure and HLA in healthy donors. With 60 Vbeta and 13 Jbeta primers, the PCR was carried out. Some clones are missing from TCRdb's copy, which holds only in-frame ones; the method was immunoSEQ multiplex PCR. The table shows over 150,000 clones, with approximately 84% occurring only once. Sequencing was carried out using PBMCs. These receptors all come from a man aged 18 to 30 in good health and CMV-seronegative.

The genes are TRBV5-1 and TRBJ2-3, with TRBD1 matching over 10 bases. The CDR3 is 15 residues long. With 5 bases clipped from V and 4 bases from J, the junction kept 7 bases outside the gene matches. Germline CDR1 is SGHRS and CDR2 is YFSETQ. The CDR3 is CASRVDRGLSDTQYF. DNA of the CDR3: TGCGCCAGCAGGGTTGACAGGGGGCTCTCAGATACGCAGTATTTT.

The CDR3 bases are TGCGCCAGCAAGGCAGGCCTATATTCACCCCTCCACTTT. Translated: CASKAGLYSPLHF. The chain links TRBV4-1 to TRBJ1-6; D gene uncertain. Deletions cut 7 bases from V and 8 bases from J, with 12 bases between. The CDR3 totals 13 residues. Germline CDR1 and CDR2: MGHRA and YSYEKL.

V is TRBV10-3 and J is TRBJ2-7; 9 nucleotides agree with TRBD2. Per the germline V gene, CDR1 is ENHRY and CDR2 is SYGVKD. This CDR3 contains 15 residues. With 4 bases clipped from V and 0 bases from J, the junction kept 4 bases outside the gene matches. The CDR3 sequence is CAISAGTSLSYEQYF. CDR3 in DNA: TGTGCCATCAGTGCAGGGACTAGCCTCTCCTACGAGCAGTACTTC.

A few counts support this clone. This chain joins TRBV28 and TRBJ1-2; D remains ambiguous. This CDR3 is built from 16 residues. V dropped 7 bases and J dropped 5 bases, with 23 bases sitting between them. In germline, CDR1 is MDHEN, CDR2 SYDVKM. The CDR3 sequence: CASTHPLLSGIYGYTF. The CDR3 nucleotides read TGTGCCAGCACCCACCCCCTCCTCTCGGGAATATATGGCTACACCTTC.

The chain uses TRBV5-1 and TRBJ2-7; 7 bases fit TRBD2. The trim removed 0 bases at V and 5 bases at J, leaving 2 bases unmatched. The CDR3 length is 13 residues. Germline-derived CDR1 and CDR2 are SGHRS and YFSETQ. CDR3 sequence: CASSLGGSNEQYF. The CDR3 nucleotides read TGCGCCAGCAGCTTGGGCGGGAGCAACGAGCAGTACTTC.

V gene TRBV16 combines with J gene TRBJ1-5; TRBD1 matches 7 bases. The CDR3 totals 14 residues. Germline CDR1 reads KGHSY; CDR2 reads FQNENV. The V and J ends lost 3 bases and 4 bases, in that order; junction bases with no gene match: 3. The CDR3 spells CASSQTQGNQPQHF. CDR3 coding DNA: TGTGCCAGCAGCCAGACACAGGGGAATCAGCCCCAGCATTTT.

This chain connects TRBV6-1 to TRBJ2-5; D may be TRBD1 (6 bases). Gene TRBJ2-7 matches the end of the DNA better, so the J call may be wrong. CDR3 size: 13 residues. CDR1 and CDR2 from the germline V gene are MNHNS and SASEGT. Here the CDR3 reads CASTRTVVDEQYF. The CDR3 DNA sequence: TGTGCCAGCACCAGGACAGTGGTTGACGAGCAGTACTTC.

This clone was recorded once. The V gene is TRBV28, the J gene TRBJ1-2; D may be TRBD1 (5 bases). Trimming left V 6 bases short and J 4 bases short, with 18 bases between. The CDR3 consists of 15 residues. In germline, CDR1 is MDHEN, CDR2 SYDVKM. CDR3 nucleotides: TGTGCCAGCAGGACCCCAACAGGAGCCAGCTATGGCTACACCTTC. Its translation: CASRTPTGASYGYTF.

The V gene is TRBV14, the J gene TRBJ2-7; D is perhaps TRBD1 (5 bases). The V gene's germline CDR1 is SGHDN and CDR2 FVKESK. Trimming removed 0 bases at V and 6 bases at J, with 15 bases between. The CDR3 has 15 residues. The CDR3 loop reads CASSQDIQDIGEQYF. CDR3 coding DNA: TGTGCCAGCAGCCAAGATATACAGGACATCGGCGAGCAGTACTTC.

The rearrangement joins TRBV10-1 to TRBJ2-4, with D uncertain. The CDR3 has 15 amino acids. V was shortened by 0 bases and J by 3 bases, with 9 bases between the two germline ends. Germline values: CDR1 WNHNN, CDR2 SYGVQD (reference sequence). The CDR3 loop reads CASSESVNNKNIQYF. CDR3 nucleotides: TGCGCCAGCAGTGAGTCGGTAAACAACAAAAACATTCAGTACTTC.

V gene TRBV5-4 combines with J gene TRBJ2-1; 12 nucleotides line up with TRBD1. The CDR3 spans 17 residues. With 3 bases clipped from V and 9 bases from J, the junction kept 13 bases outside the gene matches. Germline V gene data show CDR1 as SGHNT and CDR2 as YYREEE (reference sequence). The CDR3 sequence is CASSSTLIGTGGSEQFF. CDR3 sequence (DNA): TGTGCCAGCAGCTCCACTCTTATCGGGACAGGGGGCTCTGAGCAGTTCTTC.

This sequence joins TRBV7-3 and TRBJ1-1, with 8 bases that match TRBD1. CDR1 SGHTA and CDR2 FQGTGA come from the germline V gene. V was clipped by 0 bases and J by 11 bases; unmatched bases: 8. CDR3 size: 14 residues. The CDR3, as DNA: TGTGCCAGCAGCTTAACGGGGGGACAGGCTTTGGCTTTCTTT. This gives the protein CASSLTGGQALAFF.

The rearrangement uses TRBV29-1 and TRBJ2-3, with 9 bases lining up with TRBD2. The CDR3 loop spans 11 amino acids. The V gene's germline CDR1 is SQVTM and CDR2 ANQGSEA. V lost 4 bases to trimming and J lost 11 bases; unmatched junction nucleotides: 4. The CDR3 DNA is TGCAGCGTTGCTCTGCGGGAGGGGCAGTATTTT. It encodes CSVALREGQYF.

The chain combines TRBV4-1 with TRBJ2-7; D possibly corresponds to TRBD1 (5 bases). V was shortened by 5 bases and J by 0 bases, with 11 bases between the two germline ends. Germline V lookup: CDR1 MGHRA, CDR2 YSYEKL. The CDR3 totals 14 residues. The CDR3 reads CASSSTGRSYEQYF. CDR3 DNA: TGCGCCAGCAGCAGTACAGGCCGCTCCTACGAGCAGTACTTC.

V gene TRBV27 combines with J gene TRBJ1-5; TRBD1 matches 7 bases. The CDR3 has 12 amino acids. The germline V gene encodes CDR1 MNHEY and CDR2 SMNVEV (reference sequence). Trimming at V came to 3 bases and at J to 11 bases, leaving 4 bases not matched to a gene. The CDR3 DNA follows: TGTGCCAGCAGTTTCCACGGACAGGCCCAGCATTTT. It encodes CASSFHGQAQHF.

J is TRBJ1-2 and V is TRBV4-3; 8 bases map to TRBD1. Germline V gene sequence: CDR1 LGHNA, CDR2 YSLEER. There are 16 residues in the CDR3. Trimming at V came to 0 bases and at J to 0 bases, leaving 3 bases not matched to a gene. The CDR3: CASSQDPGQANYGYTF. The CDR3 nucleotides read TGCGCCAGCAGCCAAGATCCGGGACAGGCTAACTATGGCTACACCTTC.

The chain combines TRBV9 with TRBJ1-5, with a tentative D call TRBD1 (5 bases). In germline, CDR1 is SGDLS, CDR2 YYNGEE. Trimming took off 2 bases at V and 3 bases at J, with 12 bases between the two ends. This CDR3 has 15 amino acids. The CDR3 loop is CASSVGGANNQPQHF. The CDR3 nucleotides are TGTGCCAGCAGCGTGGGGGGTGCTAACAATCAGCCCCAGCATTTT.

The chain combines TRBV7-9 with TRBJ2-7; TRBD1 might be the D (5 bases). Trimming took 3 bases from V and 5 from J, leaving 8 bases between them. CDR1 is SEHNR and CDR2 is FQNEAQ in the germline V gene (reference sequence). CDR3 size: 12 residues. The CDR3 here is CASSLSTDEQYF. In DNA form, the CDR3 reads TGTGCCAGCAGCTTGTCGACAGACGAGCAGTACTTC.

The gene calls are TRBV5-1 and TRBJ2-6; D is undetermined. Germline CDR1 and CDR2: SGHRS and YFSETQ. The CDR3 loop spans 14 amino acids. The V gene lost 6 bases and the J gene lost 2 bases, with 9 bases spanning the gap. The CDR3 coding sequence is TGCGCCAGCAACGAGTTCGCTGGGGCCAACGTCCTGACTTTC. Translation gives CASNEFAGANVLTF.

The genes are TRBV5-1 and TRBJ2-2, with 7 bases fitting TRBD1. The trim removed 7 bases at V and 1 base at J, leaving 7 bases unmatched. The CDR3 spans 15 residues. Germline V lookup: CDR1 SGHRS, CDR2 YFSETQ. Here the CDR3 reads CASGAWTGNTGELFF. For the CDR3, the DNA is TGCGCCAGCGGCGCCTGGACAGGGAACACCGGGGAGCTGTTTTTT.

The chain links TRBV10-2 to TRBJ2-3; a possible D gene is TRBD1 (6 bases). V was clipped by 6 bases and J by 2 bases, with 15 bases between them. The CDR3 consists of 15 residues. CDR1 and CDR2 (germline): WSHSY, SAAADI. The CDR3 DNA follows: TGCGCCAGCAGCTCCCCGGGACACAACACAGATACGCAGTATTTT. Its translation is CASSSPGHNTDTQYF.

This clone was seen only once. CDR3 in DNA: TGTGCCAGCAGCCCTTTGGGGACTAGCGGGGGGGCCTACGAGCAGTACTTC. Protein: CASSPLGTSGGAYEQYF. The gene calls are TRBV7-9 and TRBJ2-7; 16 positions match TRBD2. Germline CDR1 and CDR2: SEHNR and FQNEAQ (reference sequence). J gave up 2 bases and V 5 bases, and 6 bases lay outside the gene matches. CDR3 length: 17 residues.

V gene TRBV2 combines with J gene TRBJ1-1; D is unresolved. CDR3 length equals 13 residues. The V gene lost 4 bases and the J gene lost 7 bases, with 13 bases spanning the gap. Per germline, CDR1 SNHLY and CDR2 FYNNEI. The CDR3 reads CASSGFPDREAFF. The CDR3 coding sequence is TGTGCCAGCAGTGGGTTTCCAGATCGTGAAGCTTTCTTT.

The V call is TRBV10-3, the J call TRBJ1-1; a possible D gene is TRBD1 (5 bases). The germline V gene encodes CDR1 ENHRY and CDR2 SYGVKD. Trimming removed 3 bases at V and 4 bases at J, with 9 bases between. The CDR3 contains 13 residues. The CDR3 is CAISDQGGTEAFF. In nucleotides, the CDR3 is TGTGCCATCAGTGATCAGGGCGGCACTGAAGCTTTCTTT.

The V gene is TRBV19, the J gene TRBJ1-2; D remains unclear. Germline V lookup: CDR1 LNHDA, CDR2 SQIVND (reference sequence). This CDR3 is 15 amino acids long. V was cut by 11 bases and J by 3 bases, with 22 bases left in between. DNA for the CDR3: TGTGCCTGTAAACCCATCGCAACAGTGCACTATGGCTACACCTTC. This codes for CACKPIATVHYGYTF.

The CDR3 nucleotides are TGTGCCAGCAGCCCGCCTGGGACAGCTAACTATGGCTACACCTTC. Encoded protein: CASSPPGTANYGYTF. The chain uses TRBV7-9 and TRBJ1-2; 7 bases align to TRBD1. The CDR3 runs to 15 residues. Germline CDR1 and CDR2: SEHNR and FQNEAQ (reference sequence). V dropped 5 bases and J dropped 0; count of bases not matched to a gene: 6. The full variable domain, completed using reference TRBV7-9 and TRBJ1-2, is DTGVSQNPRHKITKRGQNVTFRCDPISEHNRLYWYRQTLGQGPEFLTYFQNEAQLEKSRLLSDRFSAERPKGSFSTLEIQRTEQGDSAMYLCASSPPGTANYGYTFGSGTRLTVV.

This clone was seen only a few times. CDR3: CASSQVSGTRVPDTQYF. The CDR3 bases are TGCGCCAGCAGCCAAGTGTCGGGAACTAGAGTCCCAGATACGCAGTATTTT. The genes are TRBV4-1 and TRBJ2-3; a weak D match, TRBD2 (5 bases). CDR1 is MGHRA and CDR2 is YSYEKL in the germline V gene. V dropped 1 base and J dropped 4 bases, with 18 bases sitting between them. This CDR3 has 17 residues.

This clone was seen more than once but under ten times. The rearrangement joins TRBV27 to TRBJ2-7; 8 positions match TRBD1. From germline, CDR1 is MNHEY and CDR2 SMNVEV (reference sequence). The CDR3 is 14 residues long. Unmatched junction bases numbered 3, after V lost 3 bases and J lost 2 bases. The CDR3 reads CASSFRRGPYEQYF. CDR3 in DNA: TGTGCCAGCAGTTTCCGCAGGGGGCCCTACGAGCAGTACTTC.

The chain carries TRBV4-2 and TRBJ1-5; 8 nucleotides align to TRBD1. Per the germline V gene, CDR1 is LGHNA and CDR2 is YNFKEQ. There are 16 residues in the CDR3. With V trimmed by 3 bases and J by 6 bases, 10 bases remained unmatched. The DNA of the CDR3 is TGTGCCAGCAGCCAGCAGGACAGGGAAGTGAGTCAGCCCCAGCATTTT. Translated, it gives CASSQQDREVSQPQHF.

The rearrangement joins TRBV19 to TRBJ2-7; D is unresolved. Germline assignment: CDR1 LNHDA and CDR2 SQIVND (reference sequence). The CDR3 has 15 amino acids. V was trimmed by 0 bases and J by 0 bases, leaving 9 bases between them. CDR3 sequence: CASSIDLWSSYEQYF. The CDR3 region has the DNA TGTGCCAGTAGTATAGATCTTTGGAGCTCCTACGAGCAGTACTTC.

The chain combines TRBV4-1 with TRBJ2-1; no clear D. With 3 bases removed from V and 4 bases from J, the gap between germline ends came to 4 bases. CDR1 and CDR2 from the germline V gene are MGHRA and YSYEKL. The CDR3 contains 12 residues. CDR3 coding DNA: TGCGCCAGCAGCCAGTCGTACAATGAGCAGTTCTTC. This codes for CASSQSYNEQFF.